These 26 T cell receptor beta chains were sequenced from one sample in a study of blood T cell repertoires in COVID-19. Profiled with immunoSEQ multiplex PCR; TCRdb holds only in-frame clones, not every one. The sample has roughly 260,000 clones; 82% are singletons. Source material: peripheral blood. Receptors were obtained from a woman older than 75 with active or convalescent COVID-19.

This clone was picked up one time. The chain couples TRBV27 to TRBJ1-1, with TRBD1 matching 9 bases. This CDR3 is built from 16 residues. V lost 6 bases and J lost 1; bases outside the gene matches: 9. From germline, CDR1 is MNHEY and CDR2 SMNVEV (reference sequence). In DNA form, the CDR3 reads TGTGCCAGCAGCTTTTGGACAGGGGCGCCGAACACTGAAGCTTTCTTT. This translates into CASSFWTGAPNTEAFF.

This chain uses TRBV12-3 or TRBV12-4 with TRBJ1-3; no reliable D call. The CDR3 covers 13 residues. The ends were cut back, 6 bases at V and 4 bases at J, with 10 bases in the middle. The CDR3 bases are TGTGCCAGCAGGTCTGGAGGGGGAAACACCATATATTTT. Its protein is CASRSGGGNTIYF.

The chain links TRBV5-1 to TRBJ1-6; the match to TRBD1 covers 9 bases. Germline CDR1 and CDR2: SGHRS and YFSETQ. The CDR3 spans 14 residues. V lost 4 bases to trimming and J lost 8 bases; unmatched junction nucleotides: 4. This CDR3 is CASSKGQGDSPLHF. CDR3 nucleotide sequence: TGCGCCAGCAGCAAGGGACAGGGTGATTCACCCCTCCACTTT.

This clone appeared once. The chain is built from TRBV5-1 and TRBJ2-1, with 7 bases matching TRBD2. The CDR3 consists of 14 residues. Trimming removed 3 bases from V and 8 bases from J; junction bases left unmatched: 8. The germline gives CDR1 SGHRS, CDR2 YFSETQ. CDR3 bases: TGCGCCAGCAGCTCCGGGGGGACGTCTGATGAGCAGTTCTTC. This codes for CASSSGGTSDEQFF. Drawing the rest from reference TRBV5-1 and TRBJ2-1, the complete variable domain is KAGVTQTPRYLIKTRGQQVTLSCSPISGHRSVSWYQQTPGQGLQFLFEYFSETQRNKGNFPGRFSGRQFSNSRSEMNVSTLELGDSALYLCASSSGGTSDEQFFGPGTRLTVL.

This chain connects TRBV6-1 to TRBJ2-6; no clear D. Germline V gene lookup returns CDR1 MNHNS and CDR2 SASEGT. V was clipped by 0 bases and J by 0 bases, with 6 bases between them. The CDR3 totals 16 residues. CDR3 in amino acids: CASSEAQISGANVLTF. CDR3 nucleotides: TGTGCCAGCAGTGAAGCGCAGATCTCTGGGGCCAACGTCCTGACTTTC.

The rearrangement uses TRBV5-1 and TRBJ2-2; TRBD1 aligns across 8 bases. In germline, CDR1 is SGHRS, CDR2 YFSETQ. Germline trimming cut 5 bases from V and 8 bases from J; bases unmatched to any gene: 8. The CDR3 has 14 amino acids. The CDR3 nucleotides read TGCGCCAGCAGTGGACAGGGAATAGCTGGGGAGCTGTTTTTT. This sequence encodes CASSGQGIAGELFF.

The chain joins TRBV7-9 to TRBJ2-7; 10 bases align to TRBD1. V lost 5 bases to trimming and J lost 4 bases; unmatched junction nucleotides: 5. Germline lookup yields CDR1 SEHNR and CDR2 FQNEAQ (reference sequence). This CDR3 has 14 amino acids. CDR3 sequence: CASSLGQGEYEQYF. DNA for the CDR3: TGTGCCAGCAGCCTCGGACAGGGGGAGTACGAGCAGTACTTC.

This chain joins TRBV2 and TRBJ2-1; D is possibly TRBD2 (5 bases). CDR1 SNHLY and CDR2 FYNNEI come from the germline V gene. CDR3 length: 14 residues. V lost 10 bases and J lost 7, with 20 bases in between. The CDR3 DNA sequence: TGTGCCACAAAGGGTGGGGAGAGAGGGAATGAGCAGTTCTTC. Translation gives CATKGGERGNEQFF.

The count of this clone is one. The rearrangement links TRBV6-1 to TRBJ2-5; D is ambiguous. The germline gives CDR1 MNHNS, CDR2 SASEGT. This CDR3 region has 13 residues. V lost 1 base to trimming and J lost 7 bases, with 10 bases between them. The CDR3 DNA follows: TGTGCCAGCAGTGAAGGCCCCGATAGGACCCAGTACTTC. Residues: CASSEGPDRTQYF.

The chain couples TRBV19 to TRBJ1-5, with a tentative D call TRBD1 (6 bases). Trimming cost V 2 bases and J 5 bases, with 16 bases left between them. The CDR3 has 16 amino acids. Germline lookup yields CDR1 LNHDA and CDR2 SQIVND (reference sequence). The CDR3 protein is CASSITWQGSYQPQHF. CDR3 coding DNA: TGTGCCAGTAGTATAACCTGGCAGGGGAGCTATCAGCCCCAGCATTTT. Complete variable domain (other parts from reference TRBV19 and TRBJ1-5): DGGITQSPKYLFRKEGQNVTLSCEQNLNHDAMYWYRQDPGQGLRLIYYSQIVNDFQKGDIAEGYSVSREKKESFPLTVTSAQKNPTAFYLCASSITWQGSYQPQHFGDGTRLSIL.

This clone was observed once. The V call is TRBV11-3, the J call TRBJ2-1; D unclear. This CDR3 is built from 15 residues. Germline values: CDR1 SGHNT, CDR2 YENEEA. V lost 6 bases, J lost 3 bases, and 15 bases lay in between. The CDR3 DNA reads as TGTGCCAGCAGTCCTTCCCCACTGAGCTACAATGAGCAGTTCTTC. It codes for CASSPSPLSYNEQFF. Variable domain in full (rest from reference TRBV11-3 and TRBJ2-1): EAGVVQSPRYKIIEKKQPVAFWCNPISGHNTLYWYLQNLGQGPELLIRYENEEAVDDSQLPKDRFSAERLKGVDSTLKIQPAELGDSAVYLCASSPSPLSYNEQFFGPGTRLTVL.

The J gene is TRBJ1-2, the V gene TRBV12-3 or TRBV12-4, with no clear D. This CDR3 has 13 amino acids. V lost 5 bases and J 4 bases, leaving 11 bases between the germline ends. The CDR3 spells CASSRGRGYGYTF. CDR3 nucleotide sequence: TGTGCCAGCAGTCGGGGTCGGGGCTATGGCTACACCTTC.

This rearrangement joins TRBV4-1 to TRBJ1-1, with D unresolved. The CDR3 sequence is 15 residues long. Between the trimmed V and J ends, which lost 0 bases and 1 base, there was a span of 9 bases. Germline CDR1 is MGHRA and CDR2 is YSYEKL. This chain's CDR3 is CASSQDRRQNTEAFF. DNA for the CDR3: TGCGCCAGCAGCCAAGATCGAAGACAGAACACTGAAGCTTTCTTT.

Only a few counts were recorded for this clone. V gene TRBV2 combines with J gene TRBJ2-4, with 10 bases lining up with TRBD1. The CDR3 length is 16 residues. Per the germline V gene, CDR1 is SNHLY and CDR2 is FYNNEI. V lost 6 bases, J lost 1 base, and 6 bases stayed unmatched. This CDR3 reads CASRVETGGAKNIQYF. CDR3 DNA: TGTGCCAGCAGAGTTGAGACAGGGGGCGCCAAAAACATTCAGTACTTC.

This clone has only one observation. The rearrangement links TRBV5-1 to TRBJ2-1; 7 bases map to TRBD1. The V gene end was trimmed by 3 bases and the J gene end by 4 bases; junction bases not matched to a gene: 7. Germline CDR1 and CDR2: SGHRS and YFSETQ. This CDR3 has 15 amino acids. The CDR3 here is CASSYRGVGYNEQFF. CDR3 in DNA: TGCGCCAGCAGCTACAGGGGTGTTGGGTACAATGAGCAGTTCTTC.

V usage is TRBV5-5 and J usage is TRBJ1-1; D gene unclear. This CDR3 spans 15 amino acids. V lost 0 bases and J 2 bases, leaving 11 bases between the germline ends. The V gene's germline CDR1 is SGHKS and CDR2 YYEKEE (reference sequence). The CDR3 protein is CASSLGGGRNTEAFF. CDR3 DNA sequence: TGTGCCAGCAGCTTGGGGGGAGGACGAAACACTGAAGCTTTCTTT.

This clone was recorded only once. CDR3 nucleotides: TGTGCCAGCAGCATGGACAACTACAATGAGCAGTTCTTC. Translating it yields CASSMDNYNEQFF. The rearrangement uses TRBV5-4 and TRBJ2-1, with TRBD1 as a possible D gene (5 bases). This CDR3 region has 13 residues. CDR1 and CDR2 (germline): SGHNT, YYREEE (reference sequence). Trimming removed 4 bases at V and 3 bases at J, with 8 bases between.

There are a few counts of this clone. In nucleotides, the CDR3 is TGCGCCAGCAGCCCTACTAGCGGGGCCACCGGGGAGCTGTTTTTT. Residues: CASSPTSGATGELFF. The chain has TRBV10-2 and TRBJ2-2; the match to TRBD2 covers 10 bases. The V gene's germline CDR1 is WSHSY and CDR2 SAAADI. The CDR3 is made up of 15 amino acids. Unmatched junction bases numbered 5, after V lost 6 bases and J lost 4 bases.

The CDR3 DNA follows: TGTGCCAGCAGTCCTCCAGTAAGCACTGAAGCTTTCTTT. It translates to CASSPPVSTEAFF. The genes are TRBV28 and TRBJ1-1; D not certain. In germline, CDR1 is MDHEN, CDR2 SYDVKM. Trimming left V 5 bases short and J 4 bases short, with 11 bases between. This CDR3 has 13 residues.

This clone has only one observation. The rearrangement links TRBV28 to TRBJ1-6; 11 bases agree with TRBD1. The CDR3 covers 19 residues. After removal of 4 bases from V and 5 bases from J, the junction contained 13 bases not matched to a gene. Germline values: CDR1 MDHEN, CDR2 SYDVKM. CDR3 nucleotide sequence: TGTGCCAGCAGTTCCTATTCGGACAGGGGGCTAGATCATAATTCACCCCTCCACTTT. It codes for CASSSYSDRGLDHNSPLHF. Supplemented by reference TRBV28 and TRBJ1-6, the full variable domain reads DVKVTQSSRYLVKRTGEKVFLECVQDMDHENMFWYRQDPGLGLRLIYFSYDVKMKEKGDIPEGYSVSREKKERFSLILESASTNQTSMYLCASSSYSDRGLDHNSPLHFGNGTRLTVT.

The rearrangement joins TRBV4-2 to TRBJ1-2; 9 positions match TRBD1. Germline loops: CDR1 LGHNA, CDR2 YNFKEQ. CDR3 length equals 16 residues. Trimming took 6 bases from V and 2 from J; bases not matched to a gene: 10. CDR3 sequence: CASSTGGVYLNYGYTF. The CDR3 DNA reads as TGTGCCAGCAGTACAGGGGGCGTTTACCTCAACTATGGCTACACCTTC.

V usage is TRBV20-1 and J usage is TRBJ2-7; 10 bases line up with TRBD1. The V gene's germline CDR1 is DFQATT and CDR2 SNEGSKA (reference sequence). CDR3 size: 17 residues. The V and J ends lost 3 bases and 2 bases, in that order; junction bases with no gene match: 13. CDR3 region: CSASGMLGTGVAYEQYF. CDR3 sequence (DNA): TGCAGTGCTAGTGGTATGTTGGGGACAGGGGTCGCCTACGAGCAGTACTTC.

The V and J genes are TRBV10-3 and TRBJ1-1; D remains unclear. The CDR3 consists of 12 residues. Looked up from germline, CDR1 is ENHRY and CDR2 is SYGVKD. The ends were cut back, 4 bases at V and 8 bases at J, with 11 bases in the middle. The CDR3 loop reads CAISGTEQEAFF. DNA for the CDR3: TGTGCCATCAGTGGTACGGAACAGGAAGCTTTCTTT.

V gene TRBV3-1 (or the pseudogene TRBV3-2) combines with J gene TRBJ2-2; TRBD2 matches at 11 bases. Germline V lookup: CDR1 LGHDT, CDR2 YNNKEL (reference sequence). This CDR3 comprises 16 residues. The V gene end was trimmed by 1 base and the J gene end by 3 bases; junction bases not matched to a gene: 1. CDR3 sequence: CASSQGGLADTGELFF. In DNA form, the CDR3 reads TGTGCCAGCAGCCAAGGGGGACTAGCGGACACCGGGGAGCTGTTTTTT.

CDR3 region: CASSLGTEGGYTF. The CDR3 coding sequence is TGTGCCAGCAGCTTGGGGACGGAGGGAGGCTACACCTTC. This rearrangement joins TRBV5-6 to TRBJ1-2; D remains unclear. Trimming stripped 0 bases from V and 8 bases from J, with 11 bases between. CDR1 is SGHDT, CDR2 YYEEEE, per germline. This CDR3 has 13 residues.

The V and J genes are TRBV7-9 and TRBJ1-5; TRBD1 matches at 8 bases. The germline V gene has CDR1 SEHNR and CDR2 FQNEAQ (reference sequence). V trimming: 0 bases; J trimming: 7 bases; junction bases outside the gene matches: 8. CDR3 length: 16 residues. CDR3 in amino acids: CASSLATGQGSQPQHF. DNA for the CDR3: TGTGCCAGCAGCTTAGCTACCGGACAGGGCTCGCAGCCCCAGCATTTT.